This T cell receptor (beta chain) was captured by sequencing in a study of T cells in Graves' hyperthyroidism and ophthalmopathy. Study-level points and caveats: Blood shared most expanded thyroid clonotypes above 0.001.

In this sample, this clonotype turned up a few times. The target antigen is unknown. Clinical symptoms, serum thyroxine, TRAb, thyroid ultrasound and orbital computed tomography established diagnosis. Germline V gene data show CDR1 as MNHEY and CDR2 as SMNVEV (reference sequence). The CDR3 consists of 16 residues. Trimming removed 7 bases from V and 0 bases from J, with 19 bases in between. RNA transcripts served as the template for amplifying TCR beta CDR3 regions. HTBI primers drove first-round RT-PCR of the TCR CDR3. TCRdb independently ran MiXCR on the multiplex PCR reads; one entry per CDR3 protein. Counted here are roughly 700,000 distinct CDR3 sequences, less than 15% occurring once; the ten biggest clones make up 9.5% to 13%.

This clonotype originated in a woman between 18 and 29 years old with Graves' hyperthyroidism. The chain links TRBV27 to TRBJ2-7; either TRBD1 or TRBD2 may supply D (5 bases each). Sequencing used blood. For the CDR3, the DNA is TGTGCCAGCACTTACTTGGGGGAGCGGAGCTCCTACGAGCAGTACTTC. The encoded protein is CASTYLGERSSYEQYF.